This entry features one T cell receptor (beta chain) sequence. This sample is part of a study of blood T cell repertoires in COVID-19. The wider study: Both acute and convalescent COVID-19 samples were obtained from the United States, Italy and Spain.

Germline lookup yields CDR1 SGHDT and CDR2 YYEEEE. V was pared by 4 bases and J by 2 bases, with 12 bases of the junction left unmatched. The CDR3 spans 17 residues. Original data processing: Amplification with reference gene primers provided the estimates of nucleated cell counts. Only in-frame clones appear in the TCRdb table, and some are missing; sequencing was by immunoSEQ multiplex PCR. V and J calls plus clone size are reproduced from that table; the DNA served to infer D and trimming. The data show more than 200,000 clones, with approximately 86% seen just once and just under 2% held by the top ten.

V is TRBV5-6 and J is TRBJ1-5; TRBD1 matches 7 bases. The sequence came from a man aged 30 to 45 with active or convalescent COVID-19. The source material was peripheral blood. The CDR3 DNA reads as TGTGCCAGCAGCCCTTGGCGGGTCACAGGGGGCAATCAGCCCCAGCATTTT. Its protein product is CASSPWRVTGGNQPQHF.